Listed below are T cell receptor beta chains from one sample, sequenced in a study of early T cells in non-severe SARS-CoV-2 infection. Each CDR3 protein gets one entry after TCRdb re-called the 5' RACE reads with MiXCR. Of 74,000 or so distinct CDR3 sequences in the sample, over 10% were seen once. Material for sequencing was whole blood. The receptors derive from an adult who was a healthcare worker with PCR-confirmed SARS-CoV-2 infection or an uninfected control (not recorded which). The CDR3 runs from the conserved cysteine through the conserved F or W. D genes are given only for firm matches. Rows may omit the clone size; those that give it use once, few, many or a size class.

d_call,j_call,clone_size,cdr3_length,v_call,cdr3_aa,cdr3_nt
TRBD1,TRBJ2-7,many,16,TRBV28,CASSWEAGTVNYEQYF,TGTGCCAGCAGTTGGGAAGCCGGGACAGTGAACTACGAGCAGTACTTC
NA,TRBJ2-7,once,14,TRBV7-9,CVSSLDSQPSEQYF,TGTGTCAGCAGCTTAGACTCCCAGCCCTCCGAGCAGTACTTC
NA,TRBJ2-5,few,14,TRBV28,CASSFFSGQETQYF,TGTGCCAGCAGTTTCTTTTCTGGCCAAGAGACCCAGTACTTC
TRBD2,TRBJ2-3,few,19,TRBV28,CASTPGRLAGAYSTDTQYF,TGTGCCAGCACTCCAGGAAGGCTAGCGGGGGCCTATAGCACAGATACGCAGTATTTT
NA,TRBJ2-3,many,16,TRBV11-2,CASSLAGAVFTDTQYF,TGTGCCAGCAGCTTAGCTGGCGCGGTTTTCACAGATACGCAGTATTTT
TRBD1,TRBJ1-1,many,14,TRBV2,CASIRTGVGTEAFF,TGTGCCAGCATTAGGACAGGGGTGGGCACTGAAGCTTTCTTT
TRBD1,TRBJ2-2,medium-sized,15,TRBV6-2/TRBV6-3,CATHSGTDTNGELFF,TGTGCCACCCATTCGGGGACAGATACGAACGGGGAGCTGTTTTTT
TRBD1,TRBJ2-7,many,17,TRBV6-5,CASSYASSGQGAYEQYF,TGTGCCAGCAGTTACGCCTCCTCCGGACAGGGGGCTTACGAGCAGTACTTC
TRBD1,TRBJ1-5,many,15,TRBV7-2,CASSPRQGLDQPQHF,TGTGCCAGCAGCCCCAGACAGGGATTAGATCAGCCCCAGCATTTT
NA,TRBJ1-1,NA,14,TRBV11-2,CVSSLNSGASEAFF,TGTGTCAGCAGCTTAAATAGCGGGGCATCTGAAGCTTTCTTT